This entry features one T cell receptor beta chain sequence. Its matching antigen is unknown. The sample comes from a study of beta chain features in type 1 diabetes. Study-wide points: Compared to healthy donors, patients appeared to have naive, central memory and Treg TCRB repertoires that were more alike. TCRB CDR3s were moderately but significantly shorter in Type 1 diabetes patients in all four CD4+ subsets.

All of the isolated RNA was reverse transcribed, so expressed TCRB transcripts were sequenced. Assay: immunoSEQ multiplex PCR; the TCRdb copy retains only in-frame clones and omits some. The sample carries 230,000 or so clones, around 15% recorded once. What was sequenced was naive CD4+ T cells from blood. The sequence was collected from a man aged 30 to 45 with type 1 diabetes.

CDR3 region: CGWTENTEAFF. Here the CDR3 DNA reads TGTGGTTGGACAGAGAACACTGAAGCTTTCTTT. V and J are TRBV5-4 and TRBJ1-1; D might be TRBD1 (6 bases). The CDR3 runs 11 residues. The germline V gene has CDR1 SGHNT and CDR2 YYREEE (reference sequence).